A selection of T cell receptor beta chains follows, all from one sample in a study of shared clonotypes between healthy human individuals. Generated by immunoSEQ multiplex PCR, the TCRdb table keeps only in-frame clones and is missing some. The sample includes roughly 1,000,000 clones, approximately 80% of them seen just once. The sequencing input was memory CD4+ T cells from PBMCs. The receptors come from a man aged 18 to 30 in good health. Some clones in this sample may be carry-over from other donors' samples. CDR3s include the opening cysteine and the closing phenylalanine or tryptophan. D genes are given only for firm matches. Rows give clone size only sometimes, using once, few, many, or a class for an expanded clone.

V gene: TRBV27
J gene: TRBJ1-1
D gene: TRBD1
clone size: once
CDR3 DNA: TGTGCCAGCAGTTTACCCACAGGGGGTTACACTGAAGCTTTCTTT
CDR3 protein: CASSLPTGGYTEAFF

V gene: TRBV5-4
J gene: TRBJ1-4
D gene: -
clone size: once
CDR3 DNA: TGTGCCAGCAGCTTGGCCCGGGGCAAAGGGGAAAAACTGTTTTTT
CDR3 protein: CASSLARGKGEKLFF

V gene: TRBV6-1
J gene: TRBJ1-1
D gene: -
clone size: few
CDR3 DNA: TGTGCCAGCAGGGAACAGGCTATGGGCACTGAAGCTTTCTTT
CDR3 protein: CASREQAMGTEAFF

V gene: TRBV9
J gene: TRBJ1-1
D gene: -
clone size: few
CDR3 DNA: TGTGCCAGCAGCGCCGAGGGAACGGTTAACACTGAAGCTTTCTTT
CDR3 protein: CASSAEGTVNTEAFF

V gene: TRBV9
J gene: TRBJ1-2
D gene: -
clone size: -
CDR3 DNA: TGTGCCAGCAGCGTAGGGTTCGGTTCTAACTATGGCTACACCTTC
CDR3 protein: CASSVGFGSNYGYTF

V gene: TRBV5-1
J gene: TRBJ2-3
D gene: TRBD2
clone size: few
CDR3 DNA: TGCGCCAGCACAGTGGGGGGGAGTAGCACAGATACGCAGTATTTT
CDR3 protein: CASTVGGSSTDTQYF

V gene: TRBV10-3
J gene: TRBJ2-7
D gene: TRBD1
clone size: -
CDR3 DNA: TGTGCCACCCGGGGGGACAGGGGCCCCTACGAGCAGTACTTC
CDR3 protein: CATRGDRGPYEQYF

V gene: TRBV5-1
J gene: TRBJ2-5
D gene: TRBD1
clone size: -
CDR3 DNA: TGCGCCAGCAGCACAACAGGGGCTCAAGAGACCCAGTACTTC
CDR3 protein: CASSTTGAQETQYF

V gene: TRBV7-2
J gene: TRBJ2-1
D gene: -
clone size: -
CDR3 DNA: TGTGCCAGCAGCTTAACGAGGGATGCCTACAATGAGCAGTTCTTC
CDR3 protein: CASSLTRDAYNEQFF

V gene: TRBV29-1
J gene: TRBJ1-2
D gene: -
clone size: -
CDR3 DNA: TGCAGCGCTAGCCCGTGGGGAGGGGCTTATAACTATGGCTACACCTTC
CDR3 protein: CSASPWGGAYNYGYTF

V gene: TRBV6-6
J gene: TRBJ2-1
D gene: -
clone size: -
CDR3 DNA: TGTGCCAGCAGTTACGGGGCACCCTCCTACAATGAGCAGTTCTTC
CDR3 protein: CASSYGAPSYNEQFF

V gene: TRBV27
J gene: TRBJ2-1
D gene: -
clone size: -
CDR3 DNA: TGTGCCAGCACCCCTCTATCCCACTTAGTCCCTCCCTACAATGAGCAGTTCTTC
CDR3 protein: CASTPLSHLVPPYNEQFF

V gene: TRBV9
J gene: TRBJ1-2
D gene: -
clone size: -
CDR3 DNA: TGTGCCAGCAGCGTCGACGGTAACTATGGCTACACCTTC
CDR3 protein: CASSVDGNYGYTF

V gene: TRBV5-1
J gene: TRBJ2-1
D gene: TRBD1
clone size: many
CDR3 DNA: TGCGCCAGCAGCGCGGGACAGGAGTACAATGAGCAGTTCTTC
CDR3 protein: CASSAGQEYNEQFF

V gene: TRBV4-1
J gene: TRBJ2-7
D gene: -
clone size: -
CDR3 DNA: TGCGCCAGCAGCCAAGTCCGGGGGCCCCCTTACGAGCAGTACTTC
CDR3 protein: CASSQVRGPPYEQYF

V gene: TRBV19
J gene: TRBJ2-2
D gene: -
clone size: -
CDR3 DNA: TGTGCCAGCACTCGGTTTGCGGGACTCGAGTACACCGGGGAGCTGTTTTTT
CDR3 protein: CASTRFAGLEYTGELFF